One and the same sample provided the 11 T cell receptor beta chains below, sequenced in a study of shared clonotypes between healthy human individuals. CD45RO negativity and positive selection for CCR7 defined naive CD8 cells, a population that excluded terminally differentiated effector memory CD45RA+ cells. The assay was immunoSEQ multiplex PCR, and TCRdb's table has in-frame clones only and misses some. The table has about 680,000 clones, 92% seen once. Sequencing input: naive CD8+ T cells sorted from blood. These receptors were collected from a young man in good health.

The table lists this clone with a few counts. The chain is built from TRBV27 and TRBJ2-4; D ambiguous. Germline assignment: CDR1 MNHEY and CDR2 SMNVEV (reference sequence). V lost 5 bases and J 2 bases, leaving 10 bases between the germline ends. The CDR3 covers 14 residues. The CDR3 sequence: CASSPQGSKNIQYF. For the CDR3, the DNA is TGTGCCAGCAGTCCCCAAGGATCCAAAAACATTCAGTACTTC.

The chain recombines TRBV15 with TRBJ2-1, with 11 bases matching TRBD2. The CDR3 sequence is 15 residues long. The germline V gene has CDR1 LNHNV and CDR2 YYDKDF (reference sequence). Trimming at V came to 3 bases and at J to 5 bases, leaving 3 bases not matched to a gene. This CDR3 is CATSSTGLADNEQFF. The CDR3 DNA follows: TGTGCCACCAGCAGCACGGGACTAGCGGACAATGAGCAGTTCTTC.

The rearrangement links TRBV27 to TRBJ2-7; D might be TRBD1 or TRBD2, each matching 6 bases. The germline V and J ends were trimmed by 3 bases and 4 bases, with 13 bases remaining between them. The CDR3 loop spans 14 amino acids. CDR1 is MNHEY and CDR2 is SMNVEV in the germline V gene (reference sequence). The CDR3 reads CASSFYREAYEQYF. The CDR3 DNA is TGTGCCAGCAGTTTTTACAGGGAGGCTTACGAGCAGTACTTC.

The rearrangement joins TRBV7-6 to TRBJ2-7, with D unclear. This CDR3 is 13 amino acids long. Germline V lookup: CDR1 SGHVS, CDR2 FNYEAQ. V shed 6 bases and J shed 2 bases, with 11 bases lying between them. The CDR3 sequence is CASSETHAYEQYF. CDR3 nucleotide sequence: TGTGCCAGCAGTGAAACACACGCCTACGAGCAGTACTTC.

Comments on this clone: The identical CDR3 is also encoded by other nucleotide sequences in the sample. This sequence joins TRBV27 and TRBJ2-1, with 9 bases matching TRBD1. The CDR3 has 15 residues. Unmatched junction bases numbered 7, after V lost 6 bases and J lost 4 bases. The germline V gene has CDR1 MNHEY and CDR2 SMNVEV (reference sequence). CDR3 in DNA: TGTGCCAGCAGCCCCGGGACAGGGCCATACAATGAGCAGTTCTTC. Its translation: CASSPGTGPYNEQFF.

The rearrangement joins TRBV2 to TRBJ2-1; 8 bases map to TRBD2. CDR3 length: 18 amino acids. Unmatched junction bases numbered 15, after V lost 7 bases and J lost 1 base. Germline assignment: CDR1 SNHLY and CDR2 FYNNEI. The DNA of the CDR3 is TGTGCCAGCATAGGGAGGCGTTCGCGGGGGGAATCCTACAATGAGCAGTTCTTC. Translating it yields CASIGRRSRGESYNEQFF.

V is TRBV21-1 and J is TRBJ1-5. TRBV21-1 has pseudogene status. This CDR3 has 19 amino acids. The CDR3 sequence: CASSKRGGVGQNSNQPQHF. CDR3 sequence (DNA): TGTGCCAGCAGCAAACGTGGAGGAGTTGGGCAGAATAGCAATCAGCCCCAGCATTTT.

This chain uses TRBV19 with TRBJ2-7, with D perhaps assigned TRBD1 or TRBD2 (6 bases each). The CDR3 loop spans 14 amino acids. Between the trimmed V and J ends, which lost 5 bases and 3 bases, there was a span of 14 bases. Germline CDR1 LNHDA, CDR2 SQIVND (reference sequence). CDR3: CASSAGHGGYEQYF. CDR3 nucleotides: TGTGCCAGTAGTGCGGGACACGGGGGCTACGAGCAGTACTTC. The full variable domain, completed using reference TRBV19 and TRBJ2-7, is DGGITQSPKYLFRKEGQNVTLSCEQNLNHDAMYWYRQDPGQGLRLIYYSQIVNDFQKGDIAEGYSVSREKKESFPLTVTSAQKNPTAFYLCASSAGHGGYEQYFGPGTRLTVT.

This chain connects TRBV9 to TRBJ1-5; 8 nucleotides match TRBD1. V lost 3 bases and J lost 1; bases outside the gene matches: 12. The CDR3 consists of 18 residues. The V gene's germline CDR1 is SGDLS and CDR2 YYNGEE. The CDR3 nucleotides read TGTGCCAGCAGCGCCCAAGACAGGGGCCCATCGAGCAATCAGCCCCAGCATTTT. It encodes CASSAQDRGPSSNQPQHF.

V and J are TRBV10-3 and TRBJ2-3; D gene ambiguous. CDR1 and CDR2 from the germline V gene are ENHRY and SYGVKD. The V and J ends lost 6 bases and 4 bases respectively, with 11 bases between them. The CDR3 loop spans 13 amino acids. CDR3 DNA sequence: TGTGCCATCAGGGACGGGTTCCCAGATACGCAGTATTTT. Protein: CAIRDGFPDTQYF.

The chain uses TRBV7-8 and TRBJ1-2; D not certain. Trimming shortened V by 5 bases and J by 1 base, and 8 bases separated the two germline ends. CDR1 SGHVS and CDR2 FQNEAQ come from the germline V gene. The CDR3 contains 13 residues. In DNA, the CDR3 is TGTGCCAGCAGCCTATCTCTTAACTATGGCTACACCTTC. Protein sequence: CASSLSLNYGYTF.